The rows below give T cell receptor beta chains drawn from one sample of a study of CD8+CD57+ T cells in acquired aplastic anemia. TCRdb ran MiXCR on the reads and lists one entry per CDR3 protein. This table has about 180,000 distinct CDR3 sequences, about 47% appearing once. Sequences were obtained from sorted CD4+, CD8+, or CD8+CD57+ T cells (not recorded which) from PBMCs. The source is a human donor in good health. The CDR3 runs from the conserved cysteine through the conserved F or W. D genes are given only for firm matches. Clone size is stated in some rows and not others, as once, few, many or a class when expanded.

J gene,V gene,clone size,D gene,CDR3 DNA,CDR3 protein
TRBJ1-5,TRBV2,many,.,TGTGCCAGCAGTGACCAGCTTCGGTATCAGCCCCAGCATTTT,CASSDQLRYQPQHF
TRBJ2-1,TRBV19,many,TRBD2,TGTGCCAGTAGTATACCCATAACTAGCGGGTATTACAATGAGCAGTTCTTC,CASSIPITSGYYNEQFF
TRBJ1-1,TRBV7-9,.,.,TGTGCCAGCAGCCAATACAGGGATGAAGCTTTCTTT,CASSQYRDEAFF
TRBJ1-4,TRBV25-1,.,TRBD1,TGTGCCAGCAGTGAGGGACAGAGTAATGAAAAACTGTTTTTT,CASSEGQSNEKLFF
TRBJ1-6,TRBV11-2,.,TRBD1,TGTGCCAGCAGCACATCCCGACAGGGGCGGAATTCACCCCTCCACTTT,CASSTSRQGRNSPLHF
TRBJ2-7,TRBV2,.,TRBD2,TGTGCCAGCAGTTGGACTGGCGGGAGTACCCCCGAGCTGTACTTC,CASSWTGGSTPELYF
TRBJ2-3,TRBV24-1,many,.,TGTGCCACCAGTGATTCGGACGCGGAGACCACAGATACGCAGTATTTT,CATSDSDAETTDTQYF
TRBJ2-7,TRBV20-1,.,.,TGCAGTGCCCCCGGGCCTCTCCACGAGCAGTACTTC,CSAPGPLHEQYF
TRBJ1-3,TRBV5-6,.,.,TGTGCCAGCAGACCCTCAGGGACGCGGGGAAACACCATATATTTT,CASRPSGTRGNTIYF
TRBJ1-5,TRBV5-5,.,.,TGTGCCAGCAGCTTGGCTGATAGCAATCAGCCCCAGCATTTT,CASSLADSNQPQHF
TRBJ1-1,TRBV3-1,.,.,TGTGCCAGCAGCCAAGCGCCCCAGCGCAACACTGAAGCTTTCTTT,CASSQAPQRNTEAFF
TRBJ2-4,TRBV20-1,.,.,TGCAGCCCCGGTGCAGTAGCCAAAAACATTCAGTACTTC,CSPGAVAKNIQYF
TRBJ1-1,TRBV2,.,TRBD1,TGTGCCAGCACCCAGGACAGGGAGGGCACTGAAGCTTTCTTT,CASTQDREGTEAFF
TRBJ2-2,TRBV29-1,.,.,TGCAGCGGACTACGAGCGAGCACCGGGGAGCTGTTTTTT,CSGLRASTGELFF
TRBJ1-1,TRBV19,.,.,TGTGCCAGTAGTGCAACAGGCCGTACTGAAGCTTTCTTT,CASSATGRTEAFF
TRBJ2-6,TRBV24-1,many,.,TGTGCCGCCGCCGGAGGGGGTTCTGGAGTTCGGGCCAACGTCCTGACTTTC,CAAAGGGSGVRANVLTF
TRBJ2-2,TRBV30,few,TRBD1,TGTGCCTGGAGTCGAATCGGGACAGGGCACACCGGGGAGCTGTTTTTT,CAWSRIGTGHTGELFF
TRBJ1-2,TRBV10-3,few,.,TGTGCCATCAGTGACCTATTAGATGGGGCAAATGGCTACACCTTC,CAISDLLDGANGYTF
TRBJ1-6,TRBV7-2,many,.,TGTGCCAGCAGCTCCCGGGACACTAATAATTCACCCCTCCACTTT,CASSSRDTNNSPLHF
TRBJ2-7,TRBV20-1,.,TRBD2,TGCAGTGCTCATGGGCTCGGACTAGCGGTTTACGAGCAGTACTTC,CSAHGLGLAVYEQYF
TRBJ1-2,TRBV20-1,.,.,TGCAGTGCTAGGACAGATAAGGGAGGCTATGGCTACACCTTC,CSARTDKGGYGYTF
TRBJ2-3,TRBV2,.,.,TGTGCCAGCAGTGAATTGGCGGGGGCCACAGATACGCAGTATTTT,CASSELAGATDTQYF
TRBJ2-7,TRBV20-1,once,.,TGCAGTGCTGCCAGAGTAGGGAGGCACGAGCAGTACTTC,CSAARVGRHEQYF
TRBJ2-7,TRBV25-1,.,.,TGTGCCAGCAGTGATGACAGAAACTACGAGCAGTACTTC,CASSDDRNYEQYF
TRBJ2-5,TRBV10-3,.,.,TGTGCCATCAGTGACTCGTACCAAGAGACCCAGTACTTC,CAISDSYQETQYF
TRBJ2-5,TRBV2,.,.,TGTGCCAGCAGTGAATACCAGCGGAACCAAGAGACCCAGTACTTC,CASSEYQRNQETQYF
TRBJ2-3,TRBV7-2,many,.,TGTGCCAGCAGCTCGTGGAGGACAGATACGCAGTATTTT,CASSSWRTDTQYF
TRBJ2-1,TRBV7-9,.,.,TGTGCCAGCAGCTTAGCGCCTGAGCAGTTCTTC,CASSLAPEQFF
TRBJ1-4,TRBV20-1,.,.,TGCAGTGCTAGTGCAGAAAAACTGTTTTTT,CSASAEKLFF
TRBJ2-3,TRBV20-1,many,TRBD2,TGCAGTGCTTCCTGGCGGGAGGTCGCAGATACGCAGTATTTT,CSASWREVADTQYF
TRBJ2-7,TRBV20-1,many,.,TGCAGCGCTGACTATATAGACTACGAGCAGTACTTC,CSADYIDYEQYF
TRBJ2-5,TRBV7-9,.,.,TGTGCCAGCAGTGTTTTGCAGCAAGAGACCCAGTACTTC,CASSVLQQETQYF
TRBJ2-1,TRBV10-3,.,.,TGTGCCACCGCGCACGGGAACTCCTACAATGAGCAGTTCTTC,CATAHGNSYNEQFF
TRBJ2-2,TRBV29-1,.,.,TGCAGCGCCAGCAGCGGGGGACAGCTAAACACCGGGGAGCTGTTTTTT,CSASSGGQLNTGELFF
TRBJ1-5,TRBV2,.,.,TGTGCCAGCAGTGAAGCTAATCAGCCCCAGCATTTT,CASSEANQPQHF
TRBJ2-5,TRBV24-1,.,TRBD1,TGTGCCACCAGTGATCGGACAGGGGGCGGGGAGACCCAGTACTTC,CATSDRTGGGETQYF
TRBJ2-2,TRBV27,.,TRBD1,TGTGCCAGCAGTCCACAGGGGGCGCAGTATGCCGGGGAGCTGTTTTTT,CASSPQGAQYAGELFF
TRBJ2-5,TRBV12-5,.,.,TGTGCTAGTGGTTTGGGAGAGACCCAGTACTTC,CASGLGETQYF
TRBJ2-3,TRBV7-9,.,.,TGTGCCAGCAGCTCAGGACAGCCCCGAGATACGCAGTATTTT,CASSSGQPRDTQYF
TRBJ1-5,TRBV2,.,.,TGTGCCAGCAGCCGAGGGGCTACCCGCACAGATACGCAGCATTTT,CASSRGATRTDTQHF
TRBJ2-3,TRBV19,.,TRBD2,TGTGCCAGTAGTATAAGAGCGGGACGCACAGATACGCAGTATTTT,CASSIRAGRTDTQYF
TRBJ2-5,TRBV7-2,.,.,TGTGCCAGCAGCTTTAGTATGGGAGAGACCCAGTACTTC,CASSFSMGETQYF
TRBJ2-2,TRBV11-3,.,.,TGTGCCAGCAGCTTTTTCCGGGGGCGGGGATGCGGGGAGCTGTTTTTT,CASSFFRGRGCGELFF
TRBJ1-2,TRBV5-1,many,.,TGCGCCAGCAGCTTGGGATGGGGCAGGGGAAACTATGGCTACACCTTC,CASSLGWGRGNYGYTF
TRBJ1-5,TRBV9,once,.,TGTGCCAGCAGCGTCGGCGGGCTTAGCAATCAGCCCCAGCATTTT,CASSVGGLSNQPQHF
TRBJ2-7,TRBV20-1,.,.,TGCAGTGCTAGAGGTCGGTTGCCCAACGAGCAGTACTTC,CSARGRLPNEQYF
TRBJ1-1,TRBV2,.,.,TGTGCCAGCCAACTCGACGGGGAAGCTTTCTTT,CASQLDGEAFF
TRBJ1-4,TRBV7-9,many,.,TGTGCCAGCAGCCAACTGGCAGGGAGGGAAAAACTGTTTTTT,CASSQLAGREKLFF
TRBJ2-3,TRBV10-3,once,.,TGTGCCATCAGTGAGAGTAGTTCGGCAGATACGCAGTATTTC,CAISESSSADTQYF
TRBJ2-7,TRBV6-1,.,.,TGTGCCAGCAGTCCCCGGGACAACTACGAGCAGTACTTC,CASSPRDNYEQYF
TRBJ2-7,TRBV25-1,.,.,TGCAGCAGGGGCTATCCGGGTCCCCAGTACTTC,CSRGYPGPQYF
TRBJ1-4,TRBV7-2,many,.,TGTGCCAGCAGCTTACAATCCGGAACTAATGAAAAACTGTTTTTT,CASSLQSGTNEKLFF
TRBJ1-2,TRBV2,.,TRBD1,TGTGCCAGCACCCCCGCGACAGGGCGTGGAAACACCTTC,CASTPATGRGNTF
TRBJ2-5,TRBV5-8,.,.,TGTGCCAGCAGCTTGGGGGTAGTGAGGGAGACCCAGTACTTC,CASSLGVVRETQYF
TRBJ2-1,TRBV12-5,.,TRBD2,TGTGCTAGTGGCCCGGGGACAAAAGGGGTAGCGGGAGCTCGCGGTGGGCAGTTCTTC,CASGPGTKGVAGARGGQFF
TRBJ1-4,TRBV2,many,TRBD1,TGTGCCACGGGACAGGGCCATGAAAAACTGTTTTTT,CATGQGHEKLFF
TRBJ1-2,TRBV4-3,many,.,TGCGCCAGCAGCCAAGAGATTGGTACTTATGGCTACACCTTC,CASSQEIGTYGYTF
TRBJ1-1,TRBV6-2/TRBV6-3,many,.,TGTGCCAGCGGGCGGCTGGTCACTGAAGCTTTCTTT,CASGRLVTEAFF
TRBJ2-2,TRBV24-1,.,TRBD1,TGTGCCACCAGTGATTTACAGGGGGACACCGGGGAGCTGTTTTTT,CATSDLQGDTGELFF
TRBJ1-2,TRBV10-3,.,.,TGTGCCATCAGCGCGACGGACCACTCTAACTATGGCTACACCTTC,CAISATDHSNYGYTF